A single sample is the source of the 27 T cell receptor delta chains below, sequenced in a study of gamma-delta T cells after stem cell transplantation. TCRdb reapplied CATT to the RT-PCR reads. Of 13,000 or so delta-chain clones in the sample, roughly a third were seen once. The source material was gamma-delta T cells. The receptors stem from a human donor. It is not recorded whose cells these are; they may come from a transplant donor.

The V and J genes are TRDV3 and TRDJ1; 7 bases are a match to TRDD3. J was trimmed by 6 bases and V by 4 bases; bases with no gene match: 17. The CDR3 is 15 residues long. From germline, CDR1 is TVYSNPD and CDR2 GDNSRS (reference sequence). This chain's CDR3 is CASLSTQYWGNKLIF. The CDR3 DNA reads TGTGCCTCTCTTTCCACCCAGTACTGGGGCAATAAACTCATCTTT.

A remark on this clone: One end of the junction is discordant with germline, which a read error may explain. The V gene is TRDV2, the J gene TRDJ3, with D possibly TRDD3 on 5 matching bases. CDR3 length: 18 amino acids. Germline loops: CDR1 GEAIGNYY, CDR2 EKD. The CDR3 sequence is CACDTEGDRSWYTRQMFF. The DNA for the CDR3 is TGTGCCTGTGACACAGAAGGGGACCGCTCCTGGTACACCCGACAGATGTTTTTC.

With regard to this clone: The sample contains more than one DNA sequence encoding this CDR3. The rearrangement links TRDV2 to TRDJ3; 11 positions agree with TRDD3. Germline values: CDR1 GEAIGNYY, CDR2 EKD. Trimming at V came to 1 base and at J to 0 bases, leaving 7 bases not matched to a gene. The length of the CDR3 is 20 residues. The chain's CDR3 is CACDTVLGDKSSWDTRQMFF. CDR3 DNA: TGTGCCTGTGACACGGTACTGGGGGATAAAAGCTCCTGGGACACCCGACAGATGTTTTTC.

The chain carries TRDV1 and TRDJ1; tentatively, D is TRDD3 (6 bases). Trimming removed 11 bases at V and 6 bases at J, with 28 bases between. CDR1 is TSWWSYY, CDR2 QGS, per germline. This CDR3 is 16 amino acids long. The CDR3 DNA reads TGTGCTAGTGGGGATGGAAGGCCCCGGGGGGAACATAAACTCATCTTT. Protein product: CASGDGRPRGEHKLIF.

The rearrangement links TRDV1 to TRDJ1, with 7 bases fitting TRDD3. Unmatched junction bases numbered 17, after V lost 0 bases and J lost 1 base. The CDR3 consists of 20 residues. Per the germline V gene, CDR1 is TSWWSYY and CDR2 is QGS. The CDR3 DNA sequence: TGTGCTCTTGGGGAACTGTTTTTCATACTGGGGAACCCGTTCACCGATAAACTCATCTTT. Translated: CALGELFFILGNPFTDKLIF.

This clone was seen more than once but under ten times. The chain uses TRDV1 and TRDJ1, with D possibly matching TRDD3 (6 bases). This CDR3 comprises 16 residues. V dropped 2 bases and J dropped 8 bases, with 21 bases sitting between them. CDR1 TSWWSYY and CDR2 QGS come from the germline V gene. For the CDR3, the DNA is TGTGCTCTTGGGGAAAGGAGTGCCGGGGATTCGAGCAAACTCATCTTT. Translated, it gives CALGERSAGDSSKLIF.

This clone was detected a few times. V is TRDV2 and J is TRDJ1; 12 bases are shared with TRDD3. CDR3 size: 24 residues. The germline V gene encodes CDR1 GEAIGNYY and CDR2 EKD. V lost 5 bases to trimming and J lost 2 bases; unmatched junction nucleotides: 32. The CDR3 spells CACGVSSLSTLNILGDTTTDKLIF. CDR3 DNA sequence: TGTGCCTGTGGGGTGTCTTCTCTATCAACCTTGAATATACTGGGGGATACAACGACCGATAAACTCATCTTT.

This clone turned up a few times. This chain connects TRDV2 to TRDJ3; 7 bases match TRDD3. CDR3 length: 18 amino acids. The germline V gene encodes CDR1 GEAIGNYY and CDR2 EKD. J lost 0 bases, V lost 0 bases, and 4 bases had no gene match. The CDR3 nucleotides read TGTGCCTGTGACACCGTGGGGGAGAGCTCCTGGGACACCCGACAGATGTTTTTC. It is translated as CACDTVGESSWDTRQMFF.

The chain recombines TRDV3 with TRDJ1; no reliable D call. This CDR3 has 13 amino acids. Germline V gene sequence: CDR1 TVYSNPD, CDR2 GDNSRS (reference sequence). Trimming pared 1 base from V and 8 bases from J, leaving 17 bases between. CDR3 loop: CAFTRPPQEKLIF. The CDR3 DNA reads as TGTGCCTTTACCCGACCTCCTCAGGAGAAACTCATCTTT.

The chain employs TRDV3 and TRDJ3; D perhaps matches TRDD3 (5 bases). The length of the CDR3 is 19 residues. The V end lost 1 base, the J end lost 0 bases, and 19 bases lay between the germline ends. Germline lookup yields CDR1 TVYSNPD and CDR2 GDNSRS (reference sequence). The chain's CDR3 is CAFTWGQKGSSWDTRQMFF. The CDR3 region has the DNA TGTGCCTTTACGTGGGGTCAGAAGGGGAGCTCCTGGGACACCCGACAGATGTTTTTC.

The rearrangement links TRDV2 to TRDJ2, with 10 nucleotides matching TRDD3. This CDR3 region has 15 residues. Trimming took 3 bases from V and 0 from J; bases not matched to a gene: 0. The germline CDR1 and CDR2 sequences are GEAIGNYY and EKD. CDR3 sequence (DNA): TGTGCCTGTGACCTGGGGGATACTTTGACAGCACAACTCTTCTTT. Translation: CACDLGDTLTAQLFF.

Note on this clone: Germline is not matched at one junction end, which may reflect a read error. The CDR3 nucleotides read TGTGCCTGTGACAAGTACTGGGGGATACTCTCCTTGGACACCCGACAGATGTTTTTC. Its protein product is CACDKYWGILSLDTRQMFF. The rearrangement joins TRDV2 to TRDJ3; 12 bases match TRDD3. CDR1 and CDR2 from the germline V gene are GEAIGNYY and EKD. CDR3 length: 19 amino acids.

V usage is TRDV1 and J usage is TRDJ1; weak D call: TRDD3 (5 bases). V was pared by 2 bases and J by 4 bases, with 17 bases between. This CDR3 spans 16 amino acids. CDR1 and CDR2 from the germline V gene are TSWWSYY and QGS. CDR3: CALGEKTASGVDKLIF. CDR3 in DNA: TGTGCTCTTGGGGAAAAAACGGCGTCGGGGGTCGATAAACTCATCTTT.

This clone was found a few times. This chain joins TRAV29/DV5 and TRDJ1; 7 bases match TRDD3. With V trimmed by 0 bases and J by 3 bases, 17 bases remained unmatched. This CDR3 spans 18 amino acids. From germline, CDR1 is NSMFDY and CDR2 ISSIKDK. DNA for the CDR3: TGTGCAGCAAGCGGGAATCGAAGCGGGGATAGGGTTCCCGATAAACTCATCTTT. Translated, it gives CAASGNRSGDRVPDKLIF.

The chain joins TRDV2 to TRDJ2; TRDD3 matches 11 bases. CDR1 and CDR2 from the germline V gene are GEAIGNYY and EKD. This CDR3 is built from 18 residues. After removal of 6 bases from V and 0 bases from J, the junction contained 11 bases not matched to a gene. In nucleotides, the CDR3 is TGTGCCTGTAACATAATGGGGGATACGGAAACTTTGACAGCACAACTCTTCTTT. Protein sequence: CACNIMGDTETLTAQLFF.

The rearrangement uses TRDV2 and TRDJ3; TRDD3 agrees at 7 bases. CDR1 is GEAIGNYY and CDR2 is EKD in the germline V gene. This CDR3 is 19 amino acids long. V lost 3 bases and J lost 0; bases outside the gene matches: 10. CDR3 region: CACDFWGPYSSWDTRQMFF. CDR3 coding DNA: TGTGCCTGTGACTTCTGGGGGCCCTACAGCTCCTGGGACACCCGACAGATGTTTTTC.

The rearrangement links TRDV1 to TRDJ1; 9 nucleotides line up with TRDD3. CDR3 length: 28 residues. CDR1 and CDR2 from the germline V gene are TSWWSYY and QGS. After removal of 0 bases from V and 0 bases from J, the junction contained 38 bases not matched to a gene. The chain's CDR3 is CALGELFSPPSRVLGERTRRWYTDKLIF. As DNA, the CDR3 is TGTGCTCTTGGGGAACTATTTTCCCCGCCTTCTCGCGTACTGGGGGAAAGGACCCGTCGCTGGTACACCGATAAACTCATCTTT.

This clone was counted a few times. A clone one base away is much larger, so this may be a read error. The same CDR3 also results from other DNA sequences found in this sample. The rearrangement joins TRDV2 to TRDJ1, with TRDD3 identical over 10 bases. Germline V CDR1 and CDR2: GEAIGNYY, EKD. The CDR3 sequence is 14 residues long. CDR3: CACDTGGYTDKLIF. The DNA of the CDR3 is TGTGCCTGTGACACTGGGGGATACACCGACAAACTCATCTTT.

The gene calls are TRDV1 and TRDJ1; 9 nucleotides agree with TRDD3. Trimming cost V 3 bases and J 0 bases; bases outside gene matches: 17. Germline V CDR1 and CDR2: TSWWSYY, QGS. This CDR3 is 20 amino acids long. The CDR3 loop is CALGDFLQLGDSGDTDKLIF. The CDR3 coding sequence is TGTGCTCTTGGGGATTTCCTACAGCTGGGGGATTCTGGAGACACCGATAAACTCATCTTT.

The chain employs TRDV3 and TRDJ2; the D is unclear. CDR1 and CDR2 (germline): TVYSNPD, GDNSRS (reference sequence). Deletions cut 0 bases from V and 0 bases from J, with 14 bases between. This CDR3 is built from 16 residues. Written as DNA, the CDR3 is TGTGCCTTTAGTCAGTACTTTTGGCCTTTGACAGCACAACTCTTCTTT. Its protein product is CAFSQYFWPLTAQLFF.

The gene calls are TRDV2 and TRDJ1; TRDD3 matches 13 bases. The germline CDR1 and CDR2 sequences are GEAIGNYY and EKD. This CDR3 is built from 20 residues. The junction had 17 bases not matched to a gene; V was cut back by 3 bases and J by 2 bases. CDR3 protein: CACDPWNWGIRLGETDKLIF. For the CDR3, the DNA is TGTGCCTGTGACCCTTGGAACTGGGGGATACGGTTAGGGGAAACCGATAAACTCATCTTT.

This clone has just a few counts. This rearrangement joins TRDV1 to TRDJ1, with 7 positions matching TRDD2. CDR3 length equals 14 residues. V lost 1 base to trimming and J lost 4 bases; unmatched junction nucleotides: 3. In germline, CDR1 is TSWWSYY, CDR2 QGS. The CDR3 here is CALGEPLPFDKLIF. CDR3 nucleotide sequence: TGTGCTCTTGGGGAACCCCTTCCTTTCGATAAACTCATCTTT.

The V gene is TRDV2, the J gene TRDJ3; 12 nucleotides align to TRDD3. The CDR3 spans 23 residues. V dropped 0 bases and J dropped 0; count of bases not matched to a gene: 14. CDR1 is GEAIGNYY and CDR2 is EKD in the germline V gene. CDR3 sequence reads: CACDTAESWGIRPSSWDTRQMFF. The CDR3 DNA follows: TGTGCCTGTGACACCGCAGAATCCTGGGGGATACGCCCCAGCTCCTGGGACACCCGACAGATGTTTTTC.

Turning to this clone: One end of the junction varies from germline; a read error may be responsible. The V call is TRDV1, the J call TRDJ1; 8 nucleotides align to TRDD3. CDR1 is TSWWSYY and CDR2 is QGS in the germline V gene. The CDR3 contains 21 residues. CDR3 sequence: CALGEPSLRFSTGGHTDKPIF. Here the CDR3 DNA reads TGTGCTCTTGGGGAACCATCCCTACGCTTTAGTACTGGGGGTCACACCGATAAACCCATCTTT.

This clone showed up just a few times. This rearrangement joins TRDV1 to TRDJ1; possibly TRDD3 for D (8 bases). The CDR3 loop spans 19 amino acids. V was trimmed by 9 bases and J by 0 bases, leaving 29 bases between them. Germline CDR1 is TSWWSYY and CDR2 is QGS. CDR3: CALAEVPTGDRNDTDKLIF. CDR3 DNA: TGTGCTCTGGCCGAAGTTCCTACGGGGGATAGGAATGACACCGATAAACTCATCTTT.

This chain uses TRDV3 with TRDJ1; D unclear. The CDR3 contains 13 residues. CDR1 is TVYSNPD and CDR2 is GDNSRS in the germline V gene (reference sequence). V lost 4 bases, J lost 3 bases, and 15 bases lay in between. For the CDR3, the DNA is TGTGCCTCAACGCCCTGCTTGGCCGATAAACTCATCTTT. Its protein product is CASTPCLADKLIF.

This clone came up a few times. The V and J genes are TRDV3 and TRDJ1; no reliable D call. Germline CDR1 and CDR2: TVYSNPD and GDNSRS (reference sequence). CDR3 length equals 10 residues. Trimming cost V 2 bases and J 3 bases, with 4 bases left between them. The CDR3 DNA reads as TGTGCCTTTGGGCCCGATAAACTCATCTTT. It translates to CAFGPDKLIF. The entire variable domain, with the rest obtained from reference TRDV3 and TRDJ1, is as follows: CDKVTQSSPDQTVASGSEVVLLCTYDTVYSNPDLFWYRIRPDYSFQFVFYGDNSRSEGADFTQGRFSVKHILTQKAFHLVISPVRTEDSATYYCAFGPDKLIFGKGTRVTVEP.